The rows below give T cell receptor beta chains drawn from one sample of a study of T cells after yellow fever vaccination. Via MiXCR, TCRdb re-called the 5' RACE reads, giving one row per CDR3 protein. Here the sample spans about 220,000 distinct CDR3 sequences, approximately 3% being singletons. This material consisted of CD4+ T cells sorted from PBMCs, taken 10 days after the yellow fever booster vaccination. The receptor set was obtained from a young man who received the YFV17D yellow fever vaccine. Each CDR3 is given with its conserved first and last residue. The D gene is left open where the match is weak. Some rows mark clone size as missing; the rest say once, few, many or name a class of expanded clone.

j_call d_call clone_size v_call cdr3_nt cdr3_aa
TRBJ2-7 - few TRBV6-2/TRBV6-3 TGTGCCACCGTTAACCCGCCAGGGAAGCAGTACTTC CATVNPPGKQYF
TRBJ2-7 - many TRBV7-2 TGTGCCAGCAGCTTAGTAGGGGGGGCGGCCGAGCAGTACTTC CASSLVGGAAEQYF
TRBJ2-1 - - TRBV10-3 TGTGCCATCAGGGGGGGGACAGTATCAATTGAGCAGTTCTTC CAIRGGTVSIEQFF
TRBJ2-2 TRBD2 many TRBV15 TGTGCCACCAGCTCCCTGGGGACTAGCGGGGGGAAGAACACCGGGGAGCTGTTTTTT CATSSLGTSGGKNTGELFF
TRBJ2-7 - - TRBV7-8 TGTGCCAGCAGCTTAGTCGGCGGCAGCTCCTACGAGCAGTACTTC CASSLVGGSSYEQYF
TRBJ2-2 - many TRBV9 TGTGCCAGCAGAAGTTCAGGGGTGGGGACCGGGGAGCTGTTTTTT CASRSSGVGTGELFF
TRBJ2-1 TRBD2 few TRBV5-6 TGTGCCAGCAGCCTGGGGGGACTAGCGGGGGGGCCGATGTTCTTC CASSLGGLAGGPMFF
TRBJ2-5 - few TRBV20-1 TGCAGTGCGTATGTGGACAGTCAAGAGACCCAGTACTTC CSAYVDSQETQYF
TRBJ2-3 TRBD2 medium-sized TRBV20-1 TGCAGTGCTAGCCAAAGAACTAGCGGGACAGATACGCAGTATTTT CSASQRTSGTDTQYF
TRBJ2-3 - many TRBV14 TGTGCCAGCAGCCAAGACCAGACAGCTACAGATACGCAGTATTTT CASSQDQTATDTQYF
TRBJ1-5 TRBD1 many TRBV4-3 TGCGCCAGCAGCCAGGGACAGGCTGGCAATCAGCCCCAGCATTTT CASSQGQAGNQPQHF
TRBJ1-5 TRBD1 - TRBV3-1 TGTGCCAGCAGCCGGGACAGGGCACATCAGCCCCAGCATTTT CASSRDRAHQPQHF
TRBJ2-2 TRBD1 few TRBV19 TGTGCCAGTAGTATAACAGGGGTTATTAACACCGGGGAGCTGTTTTTT CASSITGVINTGELFF
TRBJ1-1 - - TRBV5-1 TGCGCCAGCAGCTTGGTCGGGGGAGATAGAGAAGCTTTCTTT CASSLVGGDREAFF
TRBJ1-5 TRBD1 many TRBV18 TGTGCCAGCTCACCACCCGGACAGGGAGGAGGTCAGCCCCAGCATTTT CASSPPGQGGGQPQHF
TRBJ2-3 - - TRBV28 TGTGCCAGCAGTCCAAACAGGGCTGGCACAGATACGCAGTATTTT CASSPNRAGTDTQYF
TRBJ2-5 TRBD2 - TRBV7-2 TGTGCCAGCAGCTTAGCTACGGCTAGCGGGAGAAAGACCCAGTACTTC CASSLATASGRKTQYF
TRBJ1-1 - few TRBV19 TGTGCCAGCCCGACAGGCGGTTTCGCTGAAGCTTTCTTT CASPTGGFAEAFF
TRBJ2-7 TRBD2 few TRBV11-2 TGTGCCAGCAGCTTCGTTAGCGGGGGCCTCAAACTAAACCCCTACGAGCAGTACTTC CASSFVSGGLKLNPYEQYF
TRBJ2-5 - many TRBV7-2 TGTGCCAGCAGCACCCTAGGGGAGACCCAGTACTTC CASSTLGETQYF
TRBJ2-5 TRBD1 many TRBV7-9 TGTGCCAGCAGCCCTCGCCCGGACAGGTACCAAGAGACCCAGTACTTC CASSPRPDRYQETQYF
TRBJ1-5 - many TRBV5-5 TGTGCCAGCACCCCCGTCCCCCAGAGGGCCATGCAGCCCCAGCATTTT CASTPVPQRAMQPQHF
TRBJ2-3 - - TRBV7-2 TGTGCCAGCAGCCCGATAGTGGGGGGACGCACAGATACGCAGTATTTT CASSPIVGGRTDTQYF
TRBJ2-6 - few TRBV4-2 TGTGCCAGCAGCCAAGATGGTGGGGTAGCTGGGGCCAACGTCCTGACTTTC CASSQDGGVAGANVLTF
TRBJ2-5 - few TRBV5-1 TGCGCCAGCAGCCCCGGGGTTCCCAACCAAGAGACCCAGTACTTC CASSPGVPNQETQYF
TRBJ1-1 - many TRBV27 TGTGCCAGCAGTTTAAGACACCTTTACACTGAAGCTTTCTTT CASSLRHLYTEAFF
TRBJ2-5 - many TRBV7-2 TGTGCCAGCAGCCACGGGGAGGGCAGGGGGTCAGGAGAGACCCAGTACTTC CASSHGEGRGSGETQYF
TRBJ2-5 - many TRBV5-1 TGCGCCAGCAGCTTGGCAAGCACTGAAGAGACCCAGTACTTC CASSLASTEETQYF
TRBJ2-5 - many TRBV5-1 TGCGCCAGCAGTTTACGGCCGCGGGGCCTCGGGGAGACCCAGTACTTC CASSLRPRGLGETQYF
TRBJ2-3 - few TRBV5-8 TGTGCCAGCAGCTTGGTGGGGGCCCGTGATGGGCCCACAGATACGCAGTATTTT CASSLVGARDGPTDTQYF
TRBJ2-1 TRBD1 few TRBV5-1 TGCGCCAGCAGCTTGGCGGCAGGGGGCACTGAGCAGTTCTTC CASSLAAGGTEQFF
TRBJ2-3 TRBD2 many TRBV18 TGTGCCAGCTCACTGACTAGCAGCACAGATACGCAGTATTTT CASSLTSSTDTQYF
TRBJ1-2 - - TRBV27 TGTGCCAGCAGTCAAAGGGACGGGTCTAACTATGGCTACACCTTC CASSQRDGSNYGYTF